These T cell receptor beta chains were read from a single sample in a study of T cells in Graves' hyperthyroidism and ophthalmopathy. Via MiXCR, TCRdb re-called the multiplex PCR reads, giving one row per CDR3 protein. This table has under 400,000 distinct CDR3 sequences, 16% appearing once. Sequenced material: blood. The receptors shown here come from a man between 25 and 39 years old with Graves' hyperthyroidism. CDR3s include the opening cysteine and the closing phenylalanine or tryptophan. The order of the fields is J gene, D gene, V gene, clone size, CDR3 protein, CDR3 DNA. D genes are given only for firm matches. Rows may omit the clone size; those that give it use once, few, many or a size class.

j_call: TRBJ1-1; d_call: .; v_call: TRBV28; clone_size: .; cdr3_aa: CASSYTGLSTEAFF; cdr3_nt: TGTGCCAGCAGCTATACAGGGCTGTCCACTGAAGCTTTCTTT
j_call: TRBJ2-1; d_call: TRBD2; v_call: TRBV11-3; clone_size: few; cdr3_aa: CASTISGTSGGEQFF; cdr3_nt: TGTGCCAGCACCATCTCCGGGACTAGCGGGGGCGAGCAGTTCTTC
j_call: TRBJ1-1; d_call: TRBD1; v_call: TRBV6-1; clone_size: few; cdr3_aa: CASSSERQGPAEAFF; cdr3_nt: TGTGCCAGCAGTTCCGAACGACAGGGGCCGGCTGAAGCTTTCTTT
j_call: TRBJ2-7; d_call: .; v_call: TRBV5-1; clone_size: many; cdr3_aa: CASSPMGHPNYYEQYF; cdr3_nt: TGCGCCAGCAGCCCAATGGGACACCCGAACTACTACGAGCAGTACTTC
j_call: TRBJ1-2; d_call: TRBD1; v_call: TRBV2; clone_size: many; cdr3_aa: CAKGQGVVGYTF; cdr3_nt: TGTGCCAAAGGACAGGGGGTGGTTGGCTACACCTTC
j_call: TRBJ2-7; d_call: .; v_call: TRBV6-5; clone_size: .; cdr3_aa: CASRYPGTPDQYF; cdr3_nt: TGTGCCAGCAGATACCCCGGGACCCCCGACCAGTACTTC
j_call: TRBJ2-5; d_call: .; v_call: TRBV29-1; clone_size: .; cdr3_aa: CSAHEGGGAGKETQYF; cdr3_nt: TGCAGCGCCCACGAAGGAGGGGGTGCGGGAAAAGAGACCCAGTACTTC
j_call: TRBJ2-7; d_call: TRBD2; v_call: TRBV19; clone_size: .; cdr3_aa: CASSTSGGNYEQYF; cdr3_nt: TGTGCCAGTAGCACTAGCGGGGGTAACTACGAGCAGTACTTC
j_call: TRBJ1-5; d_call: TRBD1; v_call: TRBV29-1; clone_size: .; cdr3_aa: CSATGLDNQPQHF; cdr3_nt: TGCAGCGCGACAGGGTTGGACAATCAGCCCCAGCATTTT
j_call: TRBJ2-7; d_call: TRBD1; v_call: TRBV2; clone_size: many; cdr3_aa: CASIQGQVAYEQYF; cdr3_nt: TGTGCCAGCATTCAGGGACAGGTTGCCTACGAGCAGTACTTC
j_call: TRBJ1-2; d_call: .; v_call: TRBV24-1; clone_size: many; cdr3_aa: CATSDNDRWGNYGYTF; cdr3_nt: TGTGCCACCAGTGACAATGACAGGTGGGGTAACTATGGCTACACCTTC
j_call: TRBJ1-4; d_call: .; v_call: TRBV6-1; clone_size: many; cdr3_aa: CASSEKQEGEKLFF; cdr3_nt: TGTGCCAGCAGTGAAAAACAGGAGGGGGAAAAACTGTTTTTT
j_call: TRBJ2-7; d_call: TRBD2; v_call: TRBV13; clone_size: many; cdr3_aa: CASSHSSGSNEQYF; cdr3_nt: TGTGCCAGCAGCCATTCTAGCGGGAGCAATGAGCAGTACTTC
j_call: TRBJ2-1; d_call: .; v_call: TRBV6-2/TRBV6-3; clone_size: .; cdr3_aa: CASSYPSRYNEQFF; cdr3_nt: TGTGCCAGCAGTTATCCTAGCCGTTACAATGAGCAGTTCTTC
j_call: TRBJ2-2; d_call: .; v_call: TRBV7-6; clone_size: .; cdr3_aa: CASSLGVNRVTGELFF; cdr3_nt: TGTGCCAGCAGCTTGGGGGTGAACAGGGTGACCGGGGAGCTGTTTTTT
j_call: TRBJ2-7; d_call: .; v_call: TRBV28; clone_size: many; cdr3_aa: CASSLGWRRGYEQYF; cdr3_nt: TGTGCCAGCAGTTTAGGATGGCGGAGGGGGTACGAGCAGTACTTC
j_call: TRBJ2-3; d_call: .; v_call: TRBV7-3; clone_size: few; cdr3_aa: CASSSSRHTDTQYF; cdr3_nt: TGTGCCAGCAGCTCCAGCAGGCACACAGATACGCAGTATTTT
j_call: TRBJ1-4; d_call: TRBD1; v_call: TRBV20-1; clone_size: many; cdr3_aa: CSAPTGGQEKLFF; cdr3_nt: TGCAGTGCCCCGACAGGGGGACAGGAAAAACTGTTTTTT
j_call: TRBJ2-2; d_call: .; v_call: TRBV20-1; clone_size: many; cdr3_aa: CGMDRANTGELFF; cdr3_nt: TGCGGGATGGACCGAGCGAACACCGGGGAGCTGTTTTTT
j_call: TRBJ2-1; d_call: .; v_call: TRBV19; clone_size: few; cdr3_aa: CASSGGQGWRFF; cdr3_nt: TGTGCCAGTAGTGGCGGGCAGGGGTGGAGGTTCTTC
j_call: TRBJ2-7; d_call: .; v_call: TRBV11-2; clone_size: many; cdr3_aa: CASSRGQFLYEQYF; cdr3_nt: TGTGCCAGCAGTCGCGGACAGTTCCTATACGAGCAGTACTTC
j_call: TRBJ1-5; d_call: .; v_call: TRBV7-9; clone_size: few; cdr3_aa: CASNRGVNQPQHF; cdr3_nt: TGTGCCAGCAACCGAGGGGTGAATCAGCCCCAGCATTTT
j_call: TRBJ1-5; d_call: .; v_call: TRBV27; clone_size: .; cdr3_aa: CASSWGGFGQPQHF; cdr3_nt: TGTGCCAGCAGTTGGGGGGGGTTTGGTCAGCCCCAGCATTTT
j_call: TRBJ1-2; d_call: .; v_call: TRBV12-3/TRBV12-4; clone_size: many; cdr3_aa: CASSPHLVGYTF; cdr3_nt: TGTGCCAGCAGTCCCCACCTGGTTGGCTACACCTTC
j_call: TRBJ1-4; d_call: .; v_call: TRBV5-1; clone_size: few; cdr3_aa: CASSGQPHEKLFF; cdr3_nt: TGCGCCAGCAGCGGGCAACCCCATGAAAAACTGTTTTTT
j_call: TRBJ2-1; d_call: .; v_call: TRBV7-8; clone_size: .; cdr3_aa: CASSAGPFDLIRFF; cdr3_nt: TGTGCCAGCAGCGCGGGACCCTTCGATCTAATTCGGTTCTTC
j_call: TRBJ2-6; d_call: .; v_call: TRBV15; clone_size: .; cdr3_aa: CATSRDREPTSGANVLTF; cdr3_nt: TGTGCCACCAGCAGAGATAGGGAACCGACCTCTGGGGCCAACGTCCTGACTTTC
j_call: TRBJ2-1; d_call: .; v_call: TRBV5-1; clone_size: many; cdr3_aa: CASSAGPKDQSYNEQFF; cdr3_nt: TGCGCCAGCAGCGCGGGACCGAAGGACCAATCCTACAATGAGCAGTTCTTC
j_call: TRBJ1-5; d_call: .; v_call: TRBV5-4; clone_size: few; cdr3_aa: CASSPGPPREGQPQHF; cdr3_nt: TGTGCCAGCAGCCCTGGGCCCCCCCGAGAGGGTCAGCCCCAGCATTTT
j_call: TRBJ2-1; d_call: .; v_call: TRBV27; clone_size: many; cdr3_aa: CASRQRTNNEQFF; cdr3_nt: TGTGCCAGCAGGCAGAGAACTAACAATGAGCAGTTCTTC
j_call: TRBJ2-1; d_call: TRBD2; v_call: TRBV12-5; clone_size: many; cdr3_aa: CASGLLLAGRSSYNEQFF; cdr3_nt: TGTGCTAGTGGTTTGCTCCTAGCGGGGAGGAGCTCCTACAATGAGCAGTTCTTC
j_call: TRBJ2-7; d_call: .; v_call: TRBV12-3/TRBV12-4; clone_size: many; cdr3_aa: CASSVQGREQYF; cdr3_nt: TGTGCCAGCAGTGTACAGGGTCGGGAGCAGTACTTC
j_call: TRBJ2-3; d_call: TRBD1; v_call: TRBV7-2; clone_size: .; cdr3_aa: CASSQTGGGTDTQYF; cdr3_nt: TGTGCCAGCAGCCAAACAGGGGGCGGCACAGATACGCAGTATTTT
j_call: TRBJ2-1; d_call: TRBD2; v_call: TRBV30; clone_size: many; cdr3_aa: CAWTTSGRDNEQFF; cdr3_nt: TGTGCCTGGACAACTAGCGGGAGGGACAATGAGCAGTTCTTC
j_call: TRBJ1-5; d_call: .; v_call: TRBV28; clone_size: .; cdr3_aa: CASSLPGASGQPQHF; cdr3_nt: TGTGCCAGCAGTTTACCGGGGGCGAGTGGACAGCCCCAGCATTTT
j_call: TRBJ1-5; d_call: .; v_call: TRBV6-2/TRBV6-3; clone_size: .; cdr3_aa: CASSDPGSNQPQHF; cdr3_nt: TGTGCCAGCAGTGACCCAGGGTCCAATCAGCCCCAGCATTTT
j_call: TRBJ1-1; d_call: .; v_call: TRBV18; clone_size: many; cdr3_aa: CASSGQLNTEAFF; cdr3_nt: TGTGCCAGCTCAGGACAATTGAACACTGAAGCTTTCTTT
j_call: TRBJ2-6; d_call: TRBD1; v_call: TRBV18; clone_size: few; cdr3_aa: CASSEDRVRSGANVLTF; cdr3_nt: TGTGCCAGCTCAGAGGACAGGGTTCGCTCTGGGGCCAACGTCCTGACTTTC
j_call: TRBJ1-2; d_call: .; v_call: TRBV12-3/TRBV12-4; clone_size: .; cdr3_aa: CASSPGRLADGYTF; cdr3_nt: TGTGCCAGCAGCCCGGGACGCCTGGCGGATGGCTACACCTTC
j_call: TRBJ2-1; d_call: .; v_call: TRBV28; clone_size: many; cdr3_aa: CASSLSFREQFF; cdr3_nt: TGTGCCAGCAGTTTATCTTTCCGTGAGCAGTTCTTC
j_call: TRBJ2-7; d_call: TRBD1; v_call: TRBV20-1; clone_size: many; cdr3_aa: CSAGSRRTGYGEQYF; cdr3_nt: TGCAGTGCCGGGAGTCGTCGGACAGGGTATGGCGAGCAGTACTTC
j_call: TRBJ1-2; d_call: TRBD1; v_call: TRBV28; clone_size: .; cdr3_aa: CASSLRPGTGNYGYTF; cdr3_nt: TGTGCCAGCAGTCTCCGTCCCGGGACAGGGAACTATGGCTACACCTTC
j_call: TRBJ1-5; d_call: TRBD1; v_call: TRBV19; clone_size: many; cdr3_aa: CASSLLTGGSNQPQHF; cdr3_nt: TGTGCCAGTAGTCTGCTGACAGGGGGAAGCAATCAGCCCCAGCATTTT
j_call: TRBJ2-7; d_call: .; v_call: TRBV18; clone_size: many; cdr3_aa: CASSPGTDEQYF; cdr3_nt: TGTGCCAGCTCCCCCGGCACAGACGAGCAGTACTTC
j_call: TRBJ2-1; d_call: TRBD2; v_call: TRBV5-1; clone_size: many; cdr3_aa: CASSLEGLAGGAQFF; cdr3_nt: TGCGCCAGCAGCTTGGAGGGACTAGCGGGAGGAGCGCAGTTCTTC